The next 18 T cell receptor beta chains were all read from a single sample in a study of cytomegalovirus exposure and HLA in healthy donors. Researchers ran the PCR with 60 Vbeta and 13 Jbeta primers. Sequenced by immunoSEQ multiplex PCR; TCRdb stores in-frame clones only, minus some. This repertoire comprises some 150,000 clones; its ten largest clones make up under 2.5%. The material sequenced was PBMCs. The receptor set was obtained from a woman in her late teens or twenties in good health and CMV-seronegative.

The chain recombines TRBV19 with TRBJ1-1; tentatively, D is TRBD1 (6 bases). This CDR3 spans 13 amino acids. V was cut by 4 bases and J by 3 bases, with 9 bases left in between. CDR1 and CDR2 (germline): LNHDA, SQIVND (reference sequence). Here the CDR3 DNA reads TGTGCCAGTAGTAAGGGGGACCACACTGAAGCTTTCTTT. It translates to CASSKGDHTEAFF.

The chain has TRBV7-6 and TRBJ1-1, with a weak D call TRBD1 (5 bases). The V end was cut by 2 bases, the J end by 1 base, with 8 bases between. The CDR3 runs to 14 residues. Germline loops: CDR1 SGHVS, CDR2 FNYEAQ. The CDR3 DNA is TGTGCCAGCAGCTTACAGGGAACGAACACTGAAGCTTTCTTT. Translating it yields CASSLQGTNTEAFF. Complete variable domain (other parts from reference TRBV7-6 and TRBJ1-1): GAGVSQSPRYKVTKRGQDVALRCDPISGHVSLYWYRQALGQGPEFLTYFNYEAQQDKSGLPNDRFSAERPEGSISTLTIQRTEQRDSAMYRCASSLQGTNTEAFFGQGTRLTVV.

The chain links TRBV6-1 to TRBJ2-3, with 11 bases aligning to TRBD1. V shed 2 bases and J 5 bases; nucleotides not matched to a gene: 6. The CDR3 loop spans 16 amino acids. Germline CDR1 reads MNHNS; CDR2 reads SASEGT. CDR3 bases: TGTGCCAGCAGTGAAAGGGGGACAGGGGGGGGAGATACGCAGTATTTT. Translation: CASSERGTGGGDTQYF.

The CDR3 protein is CASMRGGGPDYGYTF. CDR3 nucleotide sequence: TGTGCCAGCATGCGAGGGGGGGGGCCGGACTATGGCTACACCTTC. The chain carries TRBV27 and TRBJ1-2; possibly TRBD1 for D (6 bases). CDR3 length equals 15 residues. Germline V gene data show CDR1 as MNHEY and CDR2 as SMNVEV (reference sequence). V gave up 7 bases and J gave up 3 bases, with 18 bases separating them.

This rearrangement joins TRBV19 to TRBJ2-7, with TRBD2 matching over 7 bases. The CDR3 sequence is 13 residues long. Germline values: CDR1 LNHDA, CDR2 SQIVND (reference sequence). The junction had 0 bases not matched to a gene; V was cut back by 3 bases and J by 1 base. CDR3 DNA: TGTGCCAGTAGTATGGGACTATCCTACGAGCAGTACTTC. It yields the protein CASSMGLSYEQYF.

This chain joins TRBV4-1 and TRBJ2-5, with 12 bases that match TRBD2. Trimming took 5 bases from V and 2 from J; bases not matched to a gene: 12. Per germline, CDR1 MGHRA and CDR2 YSYEKL. This CDR3 comprises 18 residues. The CDR3 DNA is TGCGCCAGCAGCTACCCTAGCGGGAGGGCCGGCGGGCAAGAGACCCAGTACTTC. It encodes CASSYPSGRAGGQETQYF.

The chain joins TRBV27 to TRBJ2-2; 7 bases agree with TRBD2. The J segment lost 3 bases and the V segment lost 5 bases, leaving 6 bases of the junction unmatched. This CDR3 is built from 15 residues. The germline CDR1 and CDR2 sequences are MNHEY and SMNVEV (reference sequence). As DNA, the CDR3 is TGTGCCAGCAGTAGGGGAGGGCGTTACACCGGGGAGCTGTTTTTT. This translates into CASSRGGRYTGELFF.

The chain recombines TRBV27 with TRBJ2-3; the D is unclear. Germline V gene sequence: CDR1 MNHEY, CDR2 SMNVEV (reference sequence). Trimming pared 3 bases from V and 4 bases from J, leaving 17 bases between. The CDR3 has 16 residues. This chain's CDR3 is CASSFSDPIPADTQYF. The DNA of the CDR3 is TGTGCCAGCAGTTTTTCTGATCCTATCCCCGCAGATACGCAGTATTTT.

This chain uses TRBV15 with TRBJ1-5; weak D call: TRBD1 (6 bases). CDR1 and CDR2 from the germline V gene are LNHNV and YYDKDF (reference sequence). V lost 5 bases and J lost 0, with 11 bases in between. CDR3 length: 15 residues. CDR3 nucleotides: TGTGCCACCAGCCACGGACAGATTAGCAATCAGCCCCAGCATTTT. Its translation: CATSHGQISNQPQHF.

Note on this clone: The same CDR3 also results from other DNA sequences found in this sample. The gene calls are TRBV27 and TRBJ2-2; perhaps TRBD1 as D (5 bases). V was shortened by 0 bases and J by 4 bases, with 6 bases between the two germline ends. The CDR3 consists of 14 residues. Germline V gene sequence: CDR1 MNHEY, CDR2 SMNVEV (reference sequence). The CDR3 is CASSLSGLTGELFF. The CDR3 nucleotides are TGTGCCAGCAGTTTATCGGGGCTCACCGGGGAGCTGTTTTTT.

The CDR3 spells CASSWGGNIQDTQYF. CDR3 nucleotide sequence: TGTGCCAGCAGTTGGGGGGGGAACATACAAGATACGCAGTATTTT. The gene calls are TRBV6-5 and TRBJ2-3; TRBD2 aligns across 7 bases. With V trimmed by 4 bases and J by 5 bases, 9 bases remained unmatched. Germline CDR1 and CDR2: MNHEY and SVGAGI. The CDR3 is 15 amino acids.

The chain employs TRBV19 and TRBJ1-1, with D perhaps matching TRBD1 (5 bases). CDR1 and CDR2 (germline): LNHDA, SQIVND (reference sequence). This CDR3 has 15 residues. V was clipped by 5 bases and J by 0 bases, with 13 bases between them. The CDR3 loop is CASSPRQNLNTEAFF. The CDR3, as DNA: TGTGCCAGTAGTCCTCGACAGAACCTGAACACTGAAGCTTTCTTT.

The chain uses TRBV4-1 and TRBJ2-1; possibly TRBD1 for D (5 bases). V lost 3 bases to trimming and J lost 5 bases, with 8 bases between them. Germline V gene sequence: CDR1 MGHRA, CDR2 YSYEKL. The CDR3 contains 13 residues. CDR3 loop: CASSQTANNEQFF. In nucleotides, the CDR3 is TGCGCCAGCAGCCAGACAGCGAACAATGAGCAGTTCTTC.

This chain joins TRBV7-9 and TRBJ2-2; 14 bases align to TRBD2. The CDR3 is 18 amino acids. The germline CDR1 and CDR2 sequences are SEHNR and FQNEAQ (reference sequence). The ends lost 0 bases at V and 4 bases at J; junction bases unmatched: 4. CDR3 amino acids: CASSLAGTSGSPTGELFF. The CDR3 DNA sequence: TGTGCCAGCAGCTTAGCCGGGACTAGCGGGAGCCCCACCGGGGAGCTGTTTTTT.

For the CDR3, the DNA is TGTGCCAGCAGCCCCGGGTATGAAAAACTGTTTTTT. It yields the protein CASSPGYEKLFF. The chain combines TRBV7-6 with TRBJ1-4; D ambiguous. Deletions cut 5 bases from V and 6 bases from J, with 7 bases between. Germline V gene data show CDR1 as SGHVS and CDR2 as FNYEAQ. The CDR3 sequence is 12 residues long.

The V gene is TRBV30, the J gene TRBJ1-1, with a possible D match to TRBD1 (6 bases). The CDR3 consists of 13 residues. Germline CDR1 GTSNPN, CDR2 SVGIG (reference sequence). Trimming removed 2 bases from V and 5 bases from J, with 12 bases in between. CDR3 amino acids: CAWSPQGLTEAFF. In nucleotides, the CDR3 is TGTGCCTGGAGTCCACAGGGTTTAACTGAAGCTTTCTTT. The variable domain in full, with the rest retrieved from reference TRBV30 and TRBJ1-1, is SQTIHQWPATLVQPVGSPLSLECTVEGTSNPNLYWYRQAAGRGLQLLFYSVGIGQISSEVPQNLSASRPQDRQFILSSKKLLLSDSGFYLCAWSPQGLTEAFFGQGTRLTVV.

Notes on this clone: One end of the junction does not line up with germline, which may come from a read error. This sequence joins TRBV11-2 and TRBJ2-3, with D unresolved. The CDR3 is made up of 14 amino acids. Germline V gives CDR1 SGHAT, CDR2 FQNNGV. The CDR3 region is CASSLGQAPPKSDF. The CDR3 region has the DNA TGTGCCAGCAGCCTTGGGCAGGCCCCACCTAAATCAGATTTT.

Details on this clone: This sample also contains other DNA sequences that code for the same CDR3. The genes are TRBV30 and TRBJ2-5; 8 bases line up with TRBD2. The CDR3 runs 14 residues. The germline V gene has CDR1 GTSNPN and CDR2 SVGIG (reference sequence). The trim removed 1 base at V and 5 bases at J, leaving 6 bases unmatched. For the CDR3, the DNA is TGTGCCTGGAGTGGTAGCGGGAAGAGGGAGACCCAGTACTTC. Its translation: CAWSGSGKRETQYF.